This T cell receptor (beta chain) was profiled in a study of beta chain features in type 1 diabetes. Every single donor gave one heparinised blood draw, and these averaged roughly 0.11 L. A CD45RO/CCR7/CD25/CD127/CD95/CD27 panel sorted naive, central memory, regulatory and stem cell-like memory CD4+ cells. Expressed TCRB transcripts were sequenced, since all the RNA that had been isolated was reverse transcribed. Generated by immunoSEQ multiplex PCR, the TCRdb table keeps only in-frame clones and is missing some. The data contain about 240,000 clones, 25% to 30% of them singletons. CDR1 is KGHSH, CDR2 LQKENI, per germline. The trim removed 1 base at V and 5 bases at J, leaving 7 bases unmatched. This CDR3 comprises 15 residues.

Sequencing used central memory CD4+ T cells from blood. The clonotype comes from a man under 40 in good health. This chain uses TRBV18 with TRBJ2-7; 8 bases agree with TRBD2. This chain's CDR3 is CASSPQTGGQNEQYF. The CDR3 DNA reads TGTGCCAGCTCACCACAGACGGGAGGGCAGAACGAGCAGTACTTC.